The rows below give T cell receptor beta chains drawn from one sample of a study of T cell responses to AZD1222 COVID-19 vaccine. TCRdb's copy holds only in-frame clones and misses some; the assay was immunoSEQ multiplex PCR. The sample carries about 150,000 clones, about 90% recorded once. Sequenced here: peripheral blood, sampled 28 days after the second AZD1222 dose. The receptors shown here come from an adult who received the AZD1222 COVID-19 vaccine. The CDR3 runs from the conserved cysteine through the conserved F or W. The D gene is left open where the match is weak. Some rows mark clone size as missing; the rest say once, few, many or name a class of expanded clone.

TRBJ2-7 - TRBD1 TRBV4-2 CASSQDGTEDYEQYF TGTGCCAGCAGCCAAGATGGGACAGAGGACTACGAGCAGTACTTC
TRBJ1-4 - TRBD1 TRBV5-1 CASSADRPNEKLFF TGCGCCAGCAGCGCGGACAGGCCCAATGAAAAACTGTTTTTT
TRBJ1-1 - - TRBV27 CASSPAAGNTEAFF TGTGCCAGCAGTCCTGCAGCTGGGAACACTGAAGCTTTCTTT
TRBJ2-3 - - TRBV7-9 CASSVRKGYGTDTQYF TGTGCCAGCAGCGTAAGGAAGGGGTACGGCACAGATACGCAGTATTTT
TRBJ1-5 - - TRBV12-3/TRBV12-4 CASSRQEGPQHF TGTGCCAGCAGTCGTCAGGAGGGTCCCCAGCATTTT
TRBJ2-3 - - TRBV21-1 CASSLRTSLITDTQYF TGTGCCAGCAGCCTTCGGACTAGCCTAATCACAGATACGCAGTATTTT
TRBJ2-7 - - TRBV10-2 CASKTPQESSEQYF TGCGCCAGCAAAACTCCTCAAGAGAGCTCCGAGCAGTACTTC
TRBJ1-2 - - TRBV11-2 CASSLGGRGAPPNYGYTF TGTGCCAGCAGCTTAGGAGGCCGGGGGGCGCCCCCGAACTATGGCTACACCTTC
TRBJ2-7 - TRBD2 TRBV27 CASWRESLYEQYF TGTGCCTCATGGCGGGAGAGCCTCTACGAGCAGTACTTC
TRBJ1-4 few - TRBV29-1 CSAGRLNEKLFF TGCAGCGCGGGTCGGCTTAATGAAAAACTGTTTTTT